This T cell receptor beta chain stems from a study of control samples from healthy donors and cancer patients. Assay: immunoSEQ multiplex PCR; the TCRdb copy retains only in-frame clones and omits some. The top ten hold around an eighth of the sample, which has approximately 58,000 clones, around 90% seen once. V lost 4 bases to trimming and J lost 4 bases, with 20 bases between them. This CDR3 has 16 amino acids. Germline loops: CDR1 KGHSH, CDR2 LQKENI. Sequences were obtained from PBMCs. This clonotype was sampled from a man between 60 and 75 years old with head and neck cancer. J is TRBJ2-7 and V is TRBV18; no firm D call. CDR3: CASSQSVVWARYEQYF. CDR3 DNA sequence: TGTGCCAGCTCACAATCGGTGGTGTGGGCTAGGTACGAGCAGTACTTC.